What follows are 27 T cell receptor beta chains derived from one specimen sequenced in a study of radiation and T cells in renal cell carcinoma. Time point here: blood 2 weeks post-SBRT. The sample's treatment: 15 Gy SBRT to primary tumor, nephrectomy 4 weeks later. This table comes from immunoSEQ multiplex PCR, and its TCRdb copy is limited to in-frame clones, with some not included. In the table there are 100,000 to 150,000 clones, about 81% of which are singletons. The sample in question was blood, obtained from a patient whose treatment included radiotherapy and nephrectomy. These receptors all come from a woman in her sixties or seventies with renal cell carcinoma.

The rearrangement links TRBV10-1 to TRBJ2-3, with D perhaps TRBD2 (6 bases). Germline CDR1 WNHNN, CDR2 SYGVQD (reference sequence). The CDR3 runs to 13 residues. The V gene lost 8 bases and the J gene lost 6 bases, with 15 bases spanning the gap. Written as DNA, the CDR3 is TGCGCCAGCGGCTCGGGGGTAGCGGATACGCAGTATTTT. Translation gives CASGSGVADTQYF.

The genes are TRBV2 and TRBJ1-2; TRBD1 is a possible D gene (5 bases). V lost 2 bases to trimming and J lost 1 base, with 8 bases between them. The germline gives CDR1 SNHLY, CDR2 FYNNEI. The CDR3 covers 14 residues. The CDR3 loop is CASSELGHNYGYTF. DNA of the CDR3: TGTGCCAGCAGTGAACTGGGGCATAACTATGGCTACACCTTC.

The chain combines TRBV6-5 with TRBJ2-7; 8 bases agree with TRBD1. V lost 6 bases to trimming and J lost 5 bases; unmatched junction nucleotides: 6. Germline CDR1 MNHEY, CDR2 SVGAGI. The CDR3 spans 13 residues. CDR3 in DNA: TGTGCCAGCAGGGCGGACAGGGACAACGAGCAGTACTTC. It codes for CASRADRDNEQYF.

This clone was seen a handful of times. For the CDR3, the DNA is TGTGCCAGCAGCGGGGTGGCTCAGTTTAAAGCTTTCTTT. Translation: CASSGVAQFKAFF. J is TRBJ1-1 and V is TRBV14; D unclear. The CDR3 totals 13 residues. Germline CDR1 is SGHDN and CDR2 is FVKESK. V lost 5 bases and J 9 bases, leaving 16 bases between the germline ends.

The chain carries TRBV7-2 and TRBJ1-2; D unresolved. The CDR3 covers 14 residues. Trimming cost V 0 bases and J 2 bases, with 7 bases left between them. From germline, CDR1 is SGHTA and CDR2 FQGNSA. Here the CDR3 reads CASSLALANYGYTF. The CDR3 coding sequence is TGTGCCAGCAGCTTAGCGCTAGCAAACTATGGCTACACCTTC.

V gene TRBV7-2 combines with J gene TRBJ1-1; D ambiguous. Trimming removed 3 bases at V and 3 bases at J, with 5 bases between. This CDR3 has 12 amino acids. Germline assignment: CDR1 SGHTA and CDR2 FQGNSA. This chain's CDR3 is CASSFSDTEAFF. The CDR3, as DNA: TGTGCCAGCAGCTTCAGTGACACTGAAGCTTTCTTT. The complete variable domain, with remaining parts taken from reference TRBV7-2 and TRBJ1-1, reads GAGVSQSPSNKVTEKGKDVELRCDPISGHTALYWYRQSLGQGLEFLIYFQGNSAPDKSGLPSDRFSAERTGGSVSTLTIQRTQQEDSAVYLCASSFSDTEAFFGQGTRLTVV.

This clone was counted once. The chain recombines TRBV30 with TRBJ2-5, with 9 bases matching TRBD2. V lost 3 bases, J lost 1 base, and 9 bases stayed unmatched. This CDR3 spans 16 amino acids. Germline V gives CDR1 GTSNPN, CDR2 SVGIG (reference sequence). In DNA, the CDR3 is TGTGCCTGGAGCCTCTTGCGGGAGGGAGTCCAAGAGACCCAGTACTTC. Translating gives CAWSLLREGVQETQYF.

The chain is built from TRBV5-1 and TRBJ1-4; possibly TRBD1 for D (5 bases). The germline gives CDR1 SGHRS, CDR2 YFSETQ. The CDR3 runs to 14 residues. V shed 2 bases and J shed 5 bases, with 10 bases lying between them. The CDR3 DNA reads TGCGCCAGCAGCTTCCCGGGGGAGAATGAAAAACTGTTTTTT. This encodes CASSFPGENEKLFF.

V gene TRBV6-5 combines with J gene TRBJ1-4; TRBD1 might be the D (5 bases). CDR1 MNHEY and CDR2 SVGAGI come from the germline V gene. The CDR3 runs to 15 residues. The V end lost 6 bases, the J end lost 8 bases, and 19 bases lay between the germline ends. The CDR3 nucleotides are TGTGCCAGCAGCGCCGGACAAGGTGTTCAGGAAAAACTGTTTTTT. Its protein is CASSAGQGVQEKLFF.

The chain couples TRBV7-2 to TRBJ2-7; D gene ambiguous. CDR1 and CDR2 (germline): SGHTA, FQGNSA. V lost 4 bases to trimming and J lost 4 bases, with 11 bases between them. This CDR3 is built from 13 residues. As DNA, the CDR3 is TGTGCCAGCAGCTCCGGGTCCTTTTACGAGCAGTACTTC. It codes for CASSSGSFYEQYF.

To note about this clone: This same CDR3 is encoded by further DNA sequences in the sample. This chain connects TRBV19 to TRBJ1-2; D possibly corresponds to TRBD1 (6 bases). Germline CDR1 LNHDA, CDR2 SQIVND (reference sequence). CDR3 length: 12 amino acids. V was trimmed by 6 bases and J by 1 base, leaving 6 bases between them. The CDR3 DNA reads TGTGCCAGTAGGGACAGTAACTATGGCTACACCTTC. Protein sequence: CASRDSNYGYTF.

The chain employs TRBV7-8 and TRBJ2-7; no firm D call. The germline V and J ends were trimmed by 5 bases and 0 bases, with 14 bases remaining between them. The CDR3 extends over 15 amino acids. CDR1 and CDR2 (germline): SGHVS, FQNEAQ. The CDR3 sequence is CASSPVIGHSYEQYF. The CDR3 bases are TGTGCCAGCAGCCCCGTGATTGGCCACTCCTACGAGCAGTACTTC.

The chain couples TRBV2 to TRBJ2-6, with TRBD1 identical over 11 bases. The germline V gene encodes CDR1 SNHLY and CDR2 FYNNEI. The CDR3 runs to 15 residues. V was clipped by 8 bases and J by 3 bases; unmatched bases: 3. CDR3 coding DNA: TGTGCCAGCGGACAGGGGGCTGGTGGGGCCAACGTCCTGACTTTC. Its protein is CASGQGAGGANVLTF. Full variable domain (outside the CDR3, taken from reference TRBV2 and TRBJ2-6): EPEVTQTPSHQVTQMGQEVILRCVPISNHLYFYWYRQILGQKVEFLVSFYNNEISEKSEIFDDQFSVERPDGSNFTLKIRSTKLEDSAMYFCASGQGAGGANVLTFGAGSRLTVL.

This clone has more than one count but fewer than ten. This chain connects TRBV14 to TRBJ1-2; D ambiguous. V lost 3 bases and J lost 4, with 9 bases in between. Per the germline V gene, CDR1 is SGHDN and CDR2 is FVKESK. This CDR3 has 13 amino acids. CDR3 in amino acids: CASSQDGSYGYTF. CDR3 DNA sequence: TGTGCCAGCAGCCAGGACGGCTCCTATGGCTACACCTTC.

The genes are TRBV2 and TRBJ1-4; D not resolved. CDR1 and CDR2 (germline): SNHLY, FYNNEI. This CDR3 is built from 13 residues. Trimming took off 6 bases at V and 2 bases at J, with 7 bases between the two ends. The CDR3: CASRVVTNEKLFF. DNA of the CDR3: TGTGCCAGCAGGGTAGTGACTAATGAAAAACTGTTTTTT.

The rearrangement links TRBV9 to TRBJ2-3; either TRBD1 or TRBD2 may fit D (5 bases each). Germline V gene data show CDR1 as SGDLS and CDR2 as YYNGEE. Between the trimmed V and J ends, which lost 0 bases and 0 bases, there was a span of 8 bases. CDR3 length: 15 residues. The CDR3 DNA reads as TGTGCCAGCAGCGTAGTTGAGGGGAGCACAGATACGCAGTATTTT. Residues: CASSVVEGSTDTQYF.

The chain recombines TRBV6-6 with TRBJ1-5; D is uncertain. Germline-derived CDR1 and CDR2 are MNHNY and SVGAGI (reference sequence). The CDR3 contains 16 residues. V lost 5 bases and J 2 bases, leaving 16 bases between the germline ends. The CDR3 region has the DNA TGTGCCAGCAGTCCCCCCCCCTGGGTCCGCAATCAGCCCCAGCATTTT. Its translation: CASSPPPWVRNQPQHF.

The V gene is TRBV6-5, the J gene TRBJ1-1; no definite D call. Between the trimmed V and J ends, which lost 2 bases and 1 base, there was a span of 5 bases. This CDR3 is 13 amino acids long. Germline V gene data show CDR1 as MNHEY and CDR2 as SVGAGI. The CDR3 DNA follows: TGTGCCAGCAGTTACCCTGAGAACACTGAAGCTTTCTTT. Protein product: CASSYPENTEAFF.

The chain joins TRBV11-2 to TRBJ1-2; D unresolved. Per germline, CDR1 SGHAT and CDR2 FQNNGV. V lost 0 bases, J lost 9 bases, and 14 bases lay in between. The CDR3 consists of 14 residues. Here the CDR3 reads CASSLEPSPSRYTF. The DNA of the CDR3 is TGTGCCAGCAGCTTAGAACCGTCACCTAGTCGCTACACCTTC.

There are a few counts of this clone. This chain uses TRBV4-1 with TRBJ2-7; unclear D gene. The CDR3 has 14 amino acids. The germline V and J ends were trimmed by 0 bases and 4 bases, with 10 bases remaining between them. Germline V gene data show CDR1 as MGHRA and CDR2 as YSYEKL. As DNA, the CDR3 is TGCGCCAGCAGCCAAGATCTAAGTAGTTACGAGCAGTACTTC. Its protein product is CASSQDLSSYEQYF.

About this clone itself: The junction departs from germline at one end; a sequencing error may be responsible. The rearrangement joins TRBV10-3 to TRBJ1-3; no definite D call. The CDR3 consists of 14 residues. Germline values: CDR1 ENHRY, CDR2 SYGVKD. The CDR3 sequence is CAISDEGSGDTIYF. In DNA form, the CDR3 reads TGTGCCATCAGTGACGAGGGTTCTGGAGACACCATATATTTT.

The rearrangement uses TRBV29-1 and TRBJ2-5; no clear D. The J call could be wrong; TRBJ2-7 is a better fit for the DNA end. The length of the CDR3 is 12 residues. In germline, CDR1 is SQVTM, CDR2 ANQGSEA. Here the CDR3 reads CSVLDGSYEQYF. In DNA, the CDR3 is TGCAGCGTTTTGGACGGCTCCTACGAGCAGTACTTC.

This clone was recorded once. V usage is TRBV5-5 and J usage is TRBJ2-6; no reliable D call. The CDR3 runs 16 residues. Germline lookup yields CDR1 SGHKS and CDR2 YYEKEE (reference sequence). Trimming stripped 4 bases from V and 0 bases from J, with 11 bases between. DNA for the CDR3: TGTGCCAGCAGCATCTCACCGAGCTCTGGGGCCAACGTCCTGACTTTC. Translation gives CASSISPSSGANVLTF.

The V call is TRBV10-3, the J call TRBJ2-2; D possibly corresponds to TRBD2 (6 bases). This CDR3 is built from 16 residues. Per germline, CDR1 ENHRY and CDR2 SYGVKD. V lost 5 bases to trimming and J lost 5 bases, with 18 bases between them. In DNA, the CDR3 is TGTGCCATCAGTTCGGTAACCGGGGGTCAAACCGGGGAGCTGTTTTTT. Its translation is CAISSVTGGQTGELFF.

V usage is TRBV2 and J usage is TRBJ2-1; 12 bases map to TRBD2. Germline V lookup: CDR1 SNHLY, CDR2 FYNNEI. Trimming at V came to 6 bases and at J to 0 bases, leaving 0 bases not matched to a gene. The CDR3 consists of 15 residues. DNA for the CDR3: TGTGCCAGCAGGGGACTAGCGGGCTCCTACAATGAGCAGTTCTTC. It is translated as CASRGLAGSYNEQFF.

The rearrangement joins TRBV2 to TRBJ2-3, with D uncertain. The CDR3 totals 13 residues. Germline CDR1 is SNHLY and CDR2 is FYNNEI. V lost 8 bases to trimming and J lost 2 bases, with 11 bases between them. The CDR3 DNA is TGTGCCAGCGCTCTTGGCCCCACAGATACGCAGTATTTT. Its translation: CASALGPTDTQYF. Full variable domain (remainder filled in from reference TRBV2 and TRBJ2-3): EPEVTQTPSHQVTQMGQEVILRCVPISNHLYFYWYRQILGQKVEFLVSFYNNEISEKSEIFDDQFSVERPDGSNFTLKIRSTKLEDSAMYFCASALGPTDTQYFGPGTRLTVL.

J is TRBJ1-2 and V is TRBV9; D is undetermined. V dropped 3 bases and J dropped 4 bases, with 16 bases sitting between them. The germline V gene has CDR1 SGDLS and CDR2 YYNGEE. The CDR3 length is 15 residues. The CDR3 loop reads CASSAQPRVGYGYTF. The CDR3 DNA is TGTGCCAGCAGCGCACAACCCCGAGTGGGCTATGGCTACACCTTC.